This TCR beta chain originates from a study of blood T cell repertoires in COVID-19. Study-wide background: PBMCs, B-cell-depleted T cells, or T cells provided the cDNA or gDNA that made up the material.

How the authors handled the data: It was from reference gene primer amplification that nucleated cell counts were estimated. Clones were read by immunoSEQ multiplex PCR, and TCRdb kept only the in-frame ones, dropping some. Clone size and the V and J calls come from that table; the DNA yielded D and trimming. Among approximately 60,000 clones listed, more than 80% were seen once. The V gene's germline CDR1 is SGHVS and CDR2 FNYEAQ. The CDR3 runs to 14 residues. The ends were cut back, 4 bases at V and 1 base at J, with 10 bases in the middle. V is TRBV7-6 and J is TRBJ1-1; D unclear. The sample taken for sequencing was peripheral blood. The sequence was obtained from a man older than 75 with acute or convalescent COVID-19. CDR3 DNA sequence: TGTGCCAGCAGCTCGGTTGGAGGGAACACTGAAGCTTTCTTT. It encodes CASSSVGGNTEAFF. Variable domain in full (rest from reference TRBV7-6 and TRBJ1-1): GAGVSQSPRYKVTKRGQDVALRCDPISGHVSLYWYRQALGQGPEFLTYFNYEAQQDKSGLPNDRFSAERPEGSISTLTIQRTEQRDSAMYRCASSSVGGNTEAFFGQGTRLTVV.